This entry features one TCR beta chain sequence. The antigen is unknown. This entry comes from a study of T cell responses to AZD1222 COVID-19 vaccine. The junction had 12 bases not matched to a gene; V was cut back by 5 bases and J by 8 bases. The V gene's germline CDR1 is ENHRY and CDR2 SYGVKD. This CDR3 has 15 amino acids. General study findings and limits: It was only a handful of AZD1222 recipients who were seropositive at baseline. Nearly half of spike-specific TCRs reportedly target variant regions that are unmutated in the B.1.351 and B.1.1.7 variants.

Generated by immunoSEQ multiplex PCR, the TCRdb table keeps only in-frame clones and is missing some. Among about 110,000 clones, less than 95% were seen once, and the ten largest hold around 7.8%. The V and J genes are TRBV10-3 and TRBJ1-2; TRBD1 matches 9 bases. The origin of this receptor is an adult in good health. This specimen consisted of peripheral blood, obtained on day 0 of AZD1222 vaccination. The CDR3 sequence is CAISPGQGTVEGYTF. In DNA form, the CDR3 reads TGTGCCATCAGTCCGGGACAGGGAACAGTAGAGGGCTACACCTTC.